This T cell receptor (beta chain) was retrieved from a study of T cells in Graves' hyperthyroidism and ophthalmopathy. Germline V lookup: CDR1 SGHTA, CDR2 FQGNSA. This CDR3 has 17 amino acids. Trimming left V 2 bases short and J 2 bases short, with 17 bases between. General study results and limits: Ophthalmopathy cases were set apart from stable hyperthyroidism by a 13 V-J model.

There were TCR beta CDR3 regions amplified from RNA transcripts. Using the HTBI primer set, a first-round RT-PCR was run on the TCR CDR3. TCRdb analysed the multiplex PCR reads with MiXCR anew, one entry per CDR3 protein. The repertoire holds approximately 430,000 distinct CDR3 sequences, with 15% to 18% as singletons. This clonotype showed up many times. The antigen remains undetermined. The definition of stable Graves' hyperthyroidism was no ophthalmopathy progression within 18 months. This clonotype was sampled from a young woman with Graves' hyperthyroidism. The chain combines TRBV7-2 with TRBJ2-3, with D unresolved. The sample taken for sequencing was blood. CDR3 in amino acids: CASSLLGTGHTTDTQYF. CDR3 nucleotide sequence: TGTGCCAGCAGCTTATTGGGTACGGGTCACACCACAGATACGCAGTATTTT.